This TCR beta chain was identified during a study of T cell changes during pregnancy in multiple sclerosis. Profiled with immunoSEQ multiplex PCR; TCRdb holds only in-frame clones, not every one. The table lists about 36,000 clones, 70% to 90% of them singletons. Germline V gene lookup returns CDR1 GTSNPN and CDR2 SVGIG (reference sequence). The CDR3 sequence is 17 residues long. V lost 5 bases and J lost 1; bases outside the gene matches: 16. This sequence originates from a female donor with multiple sclerosis, enrolled in a pregnancy study. J is TRBJ1-2 and V is TRBV30; 7 bases line up with TRBD1. Specimen: CD4+ T cells from peripheral blood mononuclear cells, collected in the first trimester of pregnancy. CDR3: CAWCRGGGGGFNYGYTF. The CDR3 bases are TGTGCCTGGTGTCGCGGTGGAGGAGGGGGCTTTAACTATGGCTACACCTTC.